The clone carrying this T cell receptor beta chain was recorded many times. This sample was taken from a study of T-cell reconstitution after alpha-beta-depleted transplantation in children. A library of TCRbeta sequences, prepared with unique molecular identifiers, was generated. Via MiXCR, TCRdb re-called the PCR reads, giving one row per CDR3 protein. This sample carries 200,000 to 250,000 distinct CDR3 sequences, more than 10% of them seen once, and the ten largest clones take 2% to 3%. This CDR3 contains 15 residues. V lost 4 bases and J lost 3; bases outside the gene matches: 8. Germline V lookup: CDR1 SGHRS, CDR2 YFSETQ.

The TCR was taken from a human donor who donated a stem cell graft to a child with acute lymphoblastic leukemia. This chain connects TRBV5-1 to TRBJ1-2; 8 nucleotides match TRBD1. The input for sequencing was PBMCs from the stem cell graft donor, taken from the stem cell graft. This chain's CDR3 is CASSIRQGSYYGYTF. The CDR3 DNA is TGCGCCAGCAGCATAAGACAGGGGTCATACTATGGCTACACCTTC.